One and the same sample provided the 24 T cell receptor beta chains below, sequenced in a study of cytomegalovirus exposure and HLA in healthy donors. Produced via immunoSEQ multiplex PCR; TCRdb's table is partial and in-frame only. The sample contains 71,000 or so clones, 94% of which appear only once. Sequenced: PBMCs. Receptors originate from a woman under 30 in good health and CMV-seronegative.

This clone has just one count. The J gene is TRBJ1-1, the V gene TRBV30; 9 bases are shared with TRBD1. CDR1 is GTSNPN and CDR2 is SVGIG in the germline V gene (reference sequence). Trimming removed 4 bases from V and 2 bases from J; junction bases left unmatched: 5. The CDR3 consists of 14 residues. This chain's CDR3 is CAWTTGQGNTEAFF. CDR3 DNA sequence: TGTGCCTGGACAACGGGACAGGGAAACACTGAAGCTTTCTTT.

This chain uses TRBV4-1 with TRBJ1-2, with 10 positions matching TRBD1. Trimming removed 0 bases from V and 0 bases from J; junction bases left unmatched: 4. This CDR3 has 17 residues. Germline V gene sequence: CDR1 MGHRA, CDR2 YSYEKL. CDR3 sequence: CASSQDATGGSNYGYTF. The CDR3 DNA is TGCGCCAGCAGCCAAGATGCGACAGGGGGCTCTAACTATGGCTACACCTTC.

The V call is TRBV5-5, the J call TRBJ2-1; TRBD2 aligns across 8 bases. Germline loops: CDR1 SGHKS, CDR2 YYEKEE (reference sequence). The V gene end was trimmed by 0 bases and the J gene end by 2 bases; junction bases not matched to a gene: 7. CDR3 size: 17 residues. The CDR3 spells CASSLAVISGAYNEQFF. As DNA, the CDR3 is TGTGCCAGCAGCTTGGCGGTGATTAGCGGGGCCTACAATGAGCAGTTCTTC.

This chain uses TRBV7-6 with TRBJ2-1; D may be TRBD2 (7 bases). The germline V and J ends were trimmed by 4 bases and 3 bases, with 10 bases remaining between them. The CDR3 is 14 residues long. Germline V gene lookup returns CDR1 SGHVS and CDR2 FNYEAQ. CDR3 in DNA: TGTGCCAGCAGCTCGGGGGGCCTCTACAATGAGCAGTTCTTC. This gives the protein CASSSGGLYNEQFF.

CDR3 bases: TGTGCCAGCAGCTTGTCCCCTAGCAGCTATGGCTACACCTTC. Its protein product is CASSLSPSSYGYTF. The genes are TRBV5-4 and TRBJ1-2; D uncertain. Looked up from germline, CDR1 is SGHNT and CDR2 is YYREEE (reference sequence). Trimming cost V 1 base and J 4 bases, with 11 bases left between them. The CDR3 runs to 14 residues.

This chain joins TRBV19 and TRBJ1-4; a weak D match, TRBD1 (5 bases). This CDR3 has 15 amino acids. Germline lookup yields CDR1 LNHDA and CDR2 SQIVND (reference sequence). The germline V and J ends were trimmed by 5 bases and 8 bases, with 18 bases remaining between them. The CDR3 DNA sequence: TGTGCCAGTAGTTCAGATCAGGCAGCAGGGGAAAAACTGTTTTTT. This codes for CASSSDQAAGEKLFF.

The chain combines TRBV10-3 with TRBJ2-5, with TRBD1 matching 9 bases. V lost 2 bases to trimming and J lost 4 bases; unmatched junction nucleotides: 11. The CDR3 is 17 residues long. In germline, CDR1 is ENHRY, CDR2 SYGVKD. CDR3 DNA: TGTGCCATCAGTGAGGGACCGGGACAGGGTATGGTAGAGACCCAGTACTTC. Its protein product is CAISEGPGQGMVETQYF.

The chain combines TRBV9 with TRBJ2-7, with D perhaps TRBD1 (6 bases). Germline CDR1 SGDLS, CDR2 YYNGEE. This CDR3 has 14 residues. The V end was cut by 4 bases, the J end by 0 bases, with 11 bases between. The CDR3 nucleotides are TGTGCCAGCAGCTCCCGGGACATCTCCTACGAGCAGTACTTC. Translating gives CASSSRDISYEQYF.

The CDR3 DNA follows: TGTGCCAGCAGCGTAGGACTAGTCCAGACAGATACGCAGTATTTT. Protein product: CASSVGLVQTDTQYF. The chain combines TRBV9 with TRBJ2-3, with a tentative D call TRBD2 (6 bases). Trimming removed 0 bases from V and 3 bases from J, with 11 bases in between. Germline V lookup: CDR1 SGDLS, CDR2 YYNGEE. The CDR3 sequence is 15 residues long.

In its sample, this clone was seen once. The CDR3 here is CASSPQGDEQFF. For the CDR3, the DNA is TGCGCCAGCAGTCCTCAGGGGGATGAGCAGTTCTTC. The chain combines TRBV10-1 with TRBJ2-1; 7 nucleotides line up with TRBD1. Germline values: CDR1 WNHNN, CDR2 SYGVQD (reference sequence). V shed 5 bases and J 8 bases; nucleotides not matched to a gene: 3. The CDR3 sequence is 12 residues long.

V gene TRBV4-1 combines with J gene TRBJ2-7, with D perhaps TRBD1 (6 bases). V shed 1 base and J shed 6 bases, with 10 bases lying between them. Germline assignment: CDR1 MGHRA and CDR2 YSYEKL. The CDR3 loop spans 13 amino acids. Written as DNA, the CDR3 is TGCGCCAGCAGCCAAGGCTTGACAGGCGAGCAGTACTTC. As protein: CASSQGLTGEQYF.

In DNA, the CDR3 is TGTGCCAGCAGCAAACCTCGCGGGAGTTACCAGCATTTT. This translates into CASSKPRGSYQHF. J is TRBJ1-5 and V is TRBV21-1. TRBV21-1 has pseudogene status. The CDR3 spans 13 residues.

The gene calls are TRBV9 and TRBJ2-3; 15 positions match TRBD2. With 4 bases clipped from V and 1 base from J, the junction kept 1 base outside the gene matches. CDR3 length: 16 residues. The germline V gene has CDR1 SGDLS and CDR2 YYNGEE. In DNA, the CDR3 is TGTGCCAGCAGCCGGACTAGCGGGAGGGGCACAGATACGCAGTATTTT. Translation: CASSRTSGRGTDTQYF.

V gene TRBV5-1 combines with J gene TRBJ2-7, with 8 bases that match TRBD1. Germline V gene data show CDR1 as SGHRS and CDR2 as YFSETQ. Trimming cost V 4 bases and J 5 bases; bases outside gene matches: 8. The CDR3 totals 14 residues. CDR3 loop: CASSQWQGANEQYF. The CDR3 nucleotides read TGCGCCAGCAGCCAGTGGCAGGGGGCGAACGAGCAGTACTTC.

The chain employs TRBV19 and TRBJ2-3; perhaps TRBD2 as D (6 bases). The V and J ends lost 3 bases and 0 bases respectively, with 13 bases between them. CDR3 size: 16 residues. CDR1 and CDR2 (germline): LNHDA, SQIVND (reference sequence). In nucleotides, the CDR3 is TGTGCCAGTAGTATTAGAATAGGGACTAGCACAGATACGCAGTATTTT. This translates into CASSIRIGTSTDTQYF.

This sequence joins TRBV4-1 and TRBJ2-3; TRBD2 agrees at 7 bases. Trimming removed 1 base from V and 6 bases from J; junction bases left unmatched: 10. CDR3 length: 16 residues. Germline values: CDR1 MGHRA, CDR2 YSYEKL. The CDR3 bases are TGCGCCAGCAGCCAAGTCTGGCGGGAGTCTCCGGATACGCAGTATTTT. It translates to CASSQVWRESPDTQYF.

This chain uses TRBV18 with TRBJ2-1, with a weak D call TRBD2 (6 bases). This CDR3 spans 13 amino acids. Germline CDR1 KGHSH, CDR2 LQKENI. The germline V and J ends were trimmed by 2 bases and 7 bases, with 9 bases remaining between them. The CDR3 sequence: CASSPARENEQFF. CDR3 bases: TGTGCCAGCTCACCAGCCCGGGAGAATGAGCAGTTCTTC.

The V gene is TRBV10-3, the J gene TRBJ1-5; D may be TRBD1 (5 bases). V was pared by 11 bases and J by 2 bases, with 19 bases between. CDR1 ENHRY and CDR2 SYGVKD come from the germline V gene. The length of the CDR3 is 15 residues. For the CDR3, the DNA is TGTGCCTCCTCAAGTGGGGGAGGCGGCAATCAGCCCCAGCATTTT. It specifies CASSSGGGGNQPQHF.

Here the CDR3 reads CASIGLAGGTDTQYF. For the CDR3, the DNA is TGTGCCAGCATCGGACTAGCGGGAGGTACAGATACGCAGTATTTT. The rearrangement joins TRBV6-1 to TRBJ2-3; TRBD2 matches 14 bases. The CDR3 consists of 15 residues. Germline trimming cut 7 bases from V and 3 bases from J; bases unmatched to any gene: 3. Germline V CDR1 and CDR2: MNHNS, SASEGT.

The table lists this clone with a few counts. V is TRBV9 and J is TRBJ2-7; TRBD2 aligns across 13 bases. J lost 2 bases, V lost 3 bases, and 14 bases had no gene match. Germline CDR1 reads SGDLS; CDR2 reads YYNGEE. The CDR3 is made up of 19 amino acids. CDR3 residues: CASSASGTSGMIETYEQYF. DNA for the CDR3: TGTGCCAGCAGCGCTAGCGGGACTAGCGGGATGATAGAGACCTACGAGCAGTACTTC.

The chain uses TRBV4-1 and TRBJ1-2; D is unclear. The CDR3 totals 14 residues. Germline values: CDR1 MGHRA, CDR2 YSYEKL. V lost 0 bases and J 1 base, leaving 6 bases between the germline ends. The CDR3 sequence is CASSQELFNYGYTF. CDR3 in DNA: TGCGCCAGCAGCCAAGAACTGTTTAACTATGGCTACACCTTC.

The chain joins TRBV11-3 to TRBJ1-3; 9 nucleotides align to TRBD1. CDR1 and CDR2 from the germline V gene are SGHNT and YENEEA. V lost 3 bases and J lost 9; bases outside the gene matches: 9. This CDR3 spans 15 amino acids. The CDR3 protein is CASSFKGQGTSTIYF. The CDR3 region has the DNA TGTGCCAGCAGCTTCAAGGGACAGGGCACAAGCACCATATATTTT. Looking up the rest from reference TRBV11-3 and TRBJ1-3 gives the full variable domain: EAGVVQSPRYKIIEKKQPVAFWCNPISGHNTLYWYLQNLGQGPELLIRYENEEAVDDSQLPKDRFSAERLKGVDSTLKIQPAELGDSAVYLCASSFKGQGTSTIYFGEGSWLTVV.

The V and J genes are TRBV14 and TRBJ2-5; D is perhaps TRBD1 (6 bases). This CDR3 is 13 amino acids long. Germline V gene data show CDR1 as SGHDN and CDR2 as FVKESK. The V end lost 1 base, the J end lost 6 bases, and 9 bases lay between the germline ends. CDR3 residues: CASSQAGGKTQYF. The CDR3, as DNA: TGTGCCAGCAGCCAAGCTGGGGGCAAGACCCAGTACTTC.

This chain connects TRBV4-1 to TRBJ2-1, with 8 bases lining up with TRBD2. This CDR3 is built from 14 residues. V shed 0 bases, J shed 14 bases, and the junction held 9 bases outside the gene matches. Per the germline V gene, CDR1 is MGHRA and CDR2 is YSYEKL. Here the CDR3 reads CASSQESFGTRKFF. The DNA for the CDR3 is TGCGCCAGCAGCCAAGAGTCATTTGGGACTAGGAAGTTCTTC.